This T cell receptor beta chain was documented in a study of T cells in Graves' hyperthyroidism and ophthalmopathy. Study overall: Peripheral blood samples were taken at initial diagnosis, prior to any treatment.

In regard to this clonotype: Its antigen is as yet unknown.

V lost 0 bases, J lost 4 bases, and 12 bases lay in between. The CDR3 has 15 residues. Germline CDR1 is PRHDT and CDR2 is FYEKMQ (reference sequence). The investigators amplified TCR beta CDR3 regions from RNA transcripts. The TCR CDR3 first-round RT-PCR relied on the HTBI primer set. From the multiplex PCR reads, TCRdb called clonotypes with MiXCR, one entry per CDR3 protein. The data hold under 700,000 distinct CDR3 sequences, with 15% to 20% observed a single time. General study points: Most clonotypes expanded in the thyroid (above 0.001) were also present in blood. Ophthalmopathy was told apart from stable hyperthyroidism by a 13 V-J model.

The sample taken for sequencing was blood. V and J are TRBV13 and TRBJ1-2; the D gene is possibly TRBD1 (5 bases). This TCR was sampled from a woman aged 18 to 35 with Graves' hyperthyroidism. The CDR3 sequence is CASSLGMDTGYGYTF. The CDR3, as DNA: TGTGCCAGCAGCTTAGGCATGGACACAGGCTATGGCTACACCTTC. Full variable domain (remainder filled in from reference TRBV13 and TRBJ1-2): AAGVIQSPRHLIKEKRETATLKCYPIPRHDTVYWYQQGPGQDPQFLISFYEKMQSDKGSIPDRFSAQQFSDYHSELNMSSLELGDSALYFCASSLGMDTGYGYTFGSGTRLTVV.